One and the same sample provided the 32 T cell receptor beta chains below, sequenced in a study of beta chain features in type 1 diabetes (dated by TCRdb to the late 2010s). Library method: the immunoSEQ multiplex PCR assay. The entire isolated RNA was reverse transcribed using the High Capacity cDNA Reverse Transcription Kit, and thus expressed TCRB transcripts were sequenced. TCRdb carries this immuneACCESS record with in-frame sequences only. Its versions omit some clonotypes, under half of them owing to an unresolved V gene in the studies checked, with the rest unexplained. For this sample there are about 360,000 clones; about 12% appear just once. The top ten constitute approximately 0.015% of the sample. The specimen sequenced was naive CD4+ T cells from blood. What the cell subset or site label conveys for this sample: true naive CD4+ T cells. The receptor source for this set is a man in his late teens or twenties in good health.

This clone has a handful of counts. V and J are TRBV30 and TRBJ2-3; D unresolved. Trimming stripped 3 bases from V and 0 bases from J, with 10 bases between. Per germline, CDR1 GTSNPN and CDR2 SVGIG (reference sequence). The CDR3 length is 14 residues. As DNA, the CDR3 is TGTGCCTGGAGCCCCTCCCCCAGCACAGATACGCAGTATTTT. It codes for CAWSPSPSTDTQYF.

The V gene is TRBV6-4, the J gene TRBJ1-2, with 10 bases lining up with TRBD1. The CDR3 runs 14 residues. CDR1 and CDR2 (germline): MRHNA, SNTAGT. V shed 2 bases and J 9 bases; nucleotides not matched to a gene: 6. CDR3 in amino acids: CASSDGDRGSSYTF. CDR3 DNA: TGTGCCAGCAGTGACGGGGACAGGGGAAGTAGCTACACCTTC.

This clone turned up a few times. This chain uses TRBV9 with TRBJ2-7, with D hard to call. The CDR3 loop spans 14 amino acids. The V and J ends lost 4 bases and 0 bases respectively, with 11 bases between them. Germline CDR1 is SGDLS and CDR2 is YYNGEE. In nucleotides, the CDR3 is TGTGCCAGCAGCAGTGCTTCGAGCTCCTACGAGCAGTACTTC. It translates to CASSSASSSYEQYF.

This clone came up a few times. The chain recombines TRBV28 with TRBJ2-7; 7 positions match TRBD1. The CDR3 is made up of 14 amino acids. Unmatched junction bases numbered 3, after V lost 3 bases and J lost 1 base. Germline CDR1 is MDHEN and CDR2 is SYDVKM. The chain's CDR3 is CASSFPGQSYEQYF. Written as DNA, the CDR3 is TGTGCCAGCAGTTTCCCGGGACAGTCCTACGAGCAGTACTTC.

This clone appeared a few times. The chain uses TRBV27 and TRBJ1-2, with D maybe TRBD1 (6 bases). Germline V gene data show CDR1 as MNHEY and CDR2 as SMNVEV (reference sequence). V was trimmed by 6 bases and J by 4 bases, leaving 24 bases between them. The CDR3 is 17 residues long. The CDR3 region has the DNA TGTGCCAGCAGCCCATCCCGGACAGTCCTAGACCTCTATGGCTACACCTTC. As protein: CASSPSRTVLDLYGYTF.

This clone was seen only a few times. The V gene is TRBV28, the J gene TRBJ2-7; D is unresolved. Trimming took 5 bases from V and 3 from J, leaving 11 bases between them. The length of the CDR3 is 13 residues. Germline CDR1 MDHEN, CDR2 SYDVKM. CDR3 in DNA: TGTGCCAGCAGTCCCCCTAACCTCTACGAGCAGTACTTC. The encoded protein is CASSPPNLYEQYF.

This clone was seen a few times. The chain recombines TRBV28 with TRBJ1-1; possible D gene TRBD1, 6 bases. The CDR3 consists of 13 residues. Trimming removed 8 bases at V and 6 bases at J, with 16 bases between. Per germline, CDR1 MDHEN and CDR2 SYDVKM. This CDR3 reads CASGGAAWAEAFF. Written as DNA, the CDR3 is TGTGCCAGCGGGGGGGCAGCCTGGGCTGAAGCTTTCTTT.

This clone has a handful of counts. The V gene is TRBV7-2, the J gene TRBJ2-7, with TRBD1 matching 7 bases. Trimming removed 6 bases from V and 0 bases from J; junction bases left unmatched: 8. From germline, CDR1 is SGHTA and CDR2 FQGNSA. CDR3 size: 15 residues. CDR3 in DNA: TGTGCCAGCAGAGACAGGGACCCCGGCTCCTACGAGCAGTACTTC. This sequence encodes CASRDRDPGSYEQYF. The entire variable domain, with the rest obtained from reference TRBV7-2 and TRBJ2-7, is as follows: GAGVSQSPSNKVTEKGKDVELRCDPISGHTALYWYRQSLGQGLEFLIYFQGNSAPDKSGLPSDRFSAERTGGSVSTLTIQRTQQEDSAVYLCASRDRDPGSYEQYFGPGTRLTVT.

The genes are TRBV7-3 and TRBJ2-1; tentatively, D is TRBD1 (6 bases). CDR1 and CDR2 from the germline V gene are SGHTA and FQGTGA. The CDR3 sequence is 16 residues long. Trimming pared 5 bases from V and 6 bases from J, leaving 20 bases between. This CDR3 reads CASSPQGLGGLNEQFF. The CDR3 DNA follows: TGTGCCAGCAGCCCTCAGGGGTTGGGCGGGCTCAATGAGCAGTTCTTC.

This clone was picked up a small number of times. The chain is built from TRBV4-2 and TRBJ1-2; 7 bases align to TRBD1. The CDR3 is 13 residues long. The J segment lost 4 bases and the V segment lost 4 bases, leaving 3 bases of the junction unmatched. The V gene's germline CDR1 is LGHNA and CDR2 YNFKEQ. The CDR3 bases are TGTGCCAGCAGCCCGAGGACAGGCTATGGCTACACCTTC. Translating it yields CASSPRTGYGYTF.

In this sample, this clone turned up a few times. The J gene is TRBJ1-1, the V gene TRBV30; D unclear. The CDR3 is made up of 11 amino acids. The V gene lost 1 base and the J gene lost 7 bases, with 7 bases spanning the gap. CDR1 and CDR2 from the germline V gene are GTSNPN and SVGIG (reference sequence). The CDR3 protein is CAWSETVEAFF. The CDR3 DNA reads as TGTGCCTGGAGTGAAACAGTTGAAGCTTTCTTT.

This clone has only a few counts. The chain combines TRBV7-3 with TRBJ2-7; TRBD1 is a possible D gene (6 bases). The ends were cut back, 3 bases at V and 4 bases at J, with 16 bases in the middle. The CDR3 has 15 amino acids. Germline V CDR1 and CDR2: SGHTA, FQGTGA. CDR3 sequence: CASSFSPGQQYEQYF. As DNA, the CDR3 is TGTGCCAGCAGCTTCTCCCCGGGACAACAATACGAGCAGTACTTC.

This chain uses TRBV5-1 with TRBJ1-1; D is possibly TRBD1 (5 bases). Germline CDR1 and CDR2: SGHRS and YFSETQ. The CDR3 runs 12 residues. The V gene lost 0 bases and the J gene lost 9 bases, with 9 bases spanning the gap. The CDR3 coding sequence is TGCGCCAGCAGCTTGGAGGGGCCCCAAGCTTTCTTT. Residues: CASSLEGPQAFF.

Concerning this clone itself: A read error may produce the germline difference seen at one junction end. Here the CDR3 reads CASGRGQPGNTIYF. As DNA, the CDR3 is TGTGCCAGCGGCCGGGGACAACCTGGCAACACCATATATTTT. The chain carries TRBV25-1 and TRBJ1-3; TRBD1 is a possible D gene (6 bases). Germline V gene sequence: CDR1 MGHDK, CDR2 SYGVNS. The CDR3 covers 14 residues.

This clone was found a few times. V and J are TRBV6-1 and TRBJ2-1; D is possibly TRBD2 (5 bases). This CDR3 region has 15 residues. V dropped 4 bases and J dropped 9 bases, with 19 bases sitting between them. Germline assignment: CDR1 MNHNS and CDR2 SASEGT. The CDR3 coding sequence is TGTGCCAGCAGTGGGACTTCCTCTCATACAAGTGAGCAGTTCTTC. It translates to CASSGTSSHTSEQFF.

This clone was counted only a few times. The V and J genes are TRBV6-5 and TRBJ1-5, with a possible D match to TRBD1 (6 bases). The germline V gene encodes CDR1 MNHEY and CDR2 SVGAGI. The CDR3 extends over 13 amino acids. Trimming shortened V by 6 bases and J by 7 bases, and 13 bases separated the two germline ends. DNA of the CDR3: TGTGCCAGCAGACGCACAGGGAGACAGCCCCAGCATTTT. Encoded protein: CASRRTGRQPQHF.

The CDR3 region is CASSQVQRGLGETQYF. The CDR3, as DNA: TGTGCCAGCAGCCAAGTTCAGCGGGGGCTCGGGGAGACCCAGTACTTC. The chain links TRBV4-2 to TRBJ2-5, with TRBD2 matching over 8 bases. In germline, CDR1 is LGHNA, CDR2 YNFKEQ. Trimming removed 1 base from V and 5 bases from J; junction bases left unmatched: 9. The CDR3 has 16 amino acids.

The rearrangement joins TRBV28 to TRBJ1-2; D might be TRBD1 (6 bases). Trimming removed 1 base at V and 7 bases at J, with 13 bases between. The length of the CDR3 is 14 residues. CDR1 is MDHEN and CDR2 is SYDVKM in the germline V gene. The CDR3 region is CASSLSQTGGGYTF. In DNA, the CDR3 is TGTGCCAGCAGTTTATCCCAGACAGGAGGTGGCTACACCTTC.

This clone occurred a few times. The chain links TRBV28 to TRBJ2-3; D unresolved. The germline V gene encodes CDR1 MDHEN and CDR2 SYDVKM. The CDR3 is 13 amino acids. V was shortened by 2 bases and J by 2 bases, with 5 bases between the two germline ends. CDR3 bases: TGTGCCAGCAGTTTAGGCAACACAGATACGCAGTATTTT. Protein: CASSLGNTDTQYF.

The chain uses TRBV30 and TRBJ1-3; TRBD1 might be the D (6 bases). Germline assignment: CDR1 GTSNPN and CDR2 SVGIG (reference sequence). This CDR3 has 14 residues. V dropped 4 bases and J dropped 4 bases, with 14 bases sitting between them. The CDR3 DNA is TGTGCCTGGACTCAGGGGAGTTTGGGAAACACCATATATTTT. It translates to CAWTQGSLGNTIYF. The whole variable domain, filled in from reference TRBV30 and TRBJ1-3, reads SQTIHQWPATLVQPVGSPLSLECTVEGTSNPNLYWYRQAAGRGLQLLFYSVGIGQISSEVPQNLSASRPQDRQFILSSKKLLLSDSGFYLCAWTQGSLGNTIYFGEGSWLTVV.

This clone was seen more than once but under ten times. The J gene is TRBJ1-3, the V gene TRBV30; D is undetermined. The V and J ends lost 0 bases and 9 bases respectively, with 12 bases between them. Germline V gene sequence: CDR1 GTSNPN, CDR2 SVGIG (reference sequence). The CDR3 consists of 13 residues. In DNA form, the CDR3 reads TGTGCCTGGAGTGTTCGCTCCGGCGGCACCATATATTTT. Translating it yields CAWSVRSGGTIYF.

Written as DNA, the CDR3 is TGTGCCAGCAGCTTGGGTAAGAACACTGAAGCTTTCTTT. The encoded protein is CASSLGKNTEAFF. The rearrangement joins TRBV5-8 to TRBJ1-1; D call uncertain. V was trimmed by 0 bases and J by 1 base, leaving 4 bases between them. Germline V CDR1 and CDR2: SGHTS, YDEGEE. CDR3 length: 13 residues.

This clone was seen more than once but under ten times. The J gene is TRBJ2-3, the V gene TRBV30; tentative D call: TRBD1 (5 bases). Germline assignment: CDR1 GTSNPN and CDR2 SVGIG (reference sequence). Trimming left V 2 bases short and J 2 bases short, with 8 bases between. CDR3 length: 13 amino acids. CDR3 nucleotide sequence: TGTGCCTGGAGTCAGGGTCTCACAGATACGCAGTATTTT. It is translated as CAWSQGLTDTQYF.

The chain uses TRBV7-2 and TRBJ2-5, with TRBD2 matching over 9 bases. V was pared by 4 bases and J by 5 bases, with 2 bases of the junction left unmatched. This CDR3 contains 13 residues. Per the germline V gene, CDR1 is SGHTA and CDR2 is FQGNSA. The CDR3 reads CASSSGLAETQYF. The CDR3 nucleotides read TGTGCCAGCAGCTCTGGACTAGCGGAGACCCAGTACTTC.

The chain uses TRBV9 and TRBJ2-5; perhaps TRBD2 as D (6 bases). Germline CDR1 SGDLS, CDR2 YYNGEE. V lost 0 bases and J 4 bases, leaving 13 bases between the germline ends. This CDR3 has 15 residues. For the CDR3, the DNA is TGTGCCAGCAGCGTAGGGAGGAGGGCGGGAGAGACCCAGTACTTC. Translating gives CASSVGRRAGETQYF.

This clone appeared a few times. This chain links TRBV7-2 with TRBJ2-4; D is unclear. The CDR3 extends over 17 amino acids. The V gene lost 5 bases and the J gene lost 1 base, with 18 bases spanning the gap. Germline CDR1 reads SGHTA; CDR2 reads FQGNSA. The CDR3 protein is CASSQRSPPRAKNIQYF. CDR3 bases: TGTGCCAGCAGCCAGCGAAGTCCCCCGAGGGCCAAAAACATTCAGTACTTC.

This chain connects TRBV9 to TRBJ2-1; the match to TRBD2 covers 8 bases. V shed 6 bases, J shed 4 bases, and the junction held 12 bases outside the gene matches. Germline V gene data show CDR1 as SGDLS and CDR2 as YYNGEE. CDR3 length equals 16 residues. CDR3 DNA sequence: TGTGCCAGCACGGTAACCGGGGGGGGGACTTACAATGAGCAGTTCTTC. This sequence encodes CASTVTGGGTYNEQFF.

The J gene is TRBJ2-5, the V gene TRBV7-2, with D unresolved. Trimming stripped 1 base from V and 3 bases from J, with 6 bases between. The CDR3 is made up of 13 amino acids. Looked up from germline, CDR1 is SGHTA and CDR2 is FQGNSA. The CDR3 loop reads CASSLVPEETQYF. Written as DNA, the CDR3 is TGTGCCAGCAGCTTAGTTCCGGAAGAGACCCAGTACTTC.

The V and J genes are TRBV7-9 and TRBJ2-2; 7 bases align to TRBD1. Looked up from germline, CDR1 is SEHNR and CDR2 is FQNEAQ (reference sequence). CDR3 length: 14 amino acids. V lost 4 bases, J lost 4 bases, and 3 bases stayed unmatched. This chain's CDR3 is CASSSRQGTGELFF. CDR3 DNA: TGTGCCAGCAGCTCTAGACAGGGCACCGGGGAGCTGTTTTTT.

The chain combines TRBV7-2 with TRBJ2-5; D uncertain. This CDR3 has 14 residues. Trimming removed 2 bases at V and 3 bases at J, with 10 bases between. Germline assignment: CDR1 SGHTA and CDR2 FQGNSA. The chain's CDR3 is CASSLRDTKETQYF. In DNA, the CDR3 is TGTGCCAGCAGCTTAAGAGACACAAAAGAGACCCAGTACTTC.

The rearrangement uses TRBV7-2 and TRBJ2-7; 10 bases fit TRBD2. The CDR3 is 14 amino acids. Germline values: CDR1 SGHTA, CDR2 FQGNSA. V dropped 5 bases and J dropped 6; count of bases not matched to a gene: 7. The CDR3 spells CASSNGLAVIEQYF. CDR3 sequence (DNA): TGTGCCAGCAGCAACGGACTAGCGGTCATCGAGCAGTACTTC. Together with reference TRBV7-2 and TRBJ2-7, the CDR3 gives the full variable domain: GAGVSQSPSNKVTEKGKDVELRCDPISGHTALYWYRQSLGQGLEFLIYFQGNSAPDKSGLPSDRFSAERTGGSVSTLTIQRTQQEDSAVYLCASSNGLAVIEQYFGPGTRLTVT.

The chain is built from TRBV14 and TRBJ1-2, with D uncertain. Trimming removed 0 bases at V and 6 bases at J, with 17 bases between. CDR3 length equals 16 residues. The germline V gene has CDR1 SGHDN and CDR2 FVKESK. CDR3 region: CASSQDPFGEWDGYTF. DNA of the CDR3: TGTGCCAGCAGCCAAGACCCCTTCGGGGAGTGGGATGGCTACACCTTC.